The clone carrying this T cell receptor (beta chain) was counted once. Its antigen remains unidentified. Generated by immunoSEQ multiplex PCR, the TCRdb table keeps only in-frame clones and is missing some. The table lists about 68,000 clones, roughly 93% of them singletons. The germline V gene encodes CDR1 MDHEN and CDR2 SYDVKM. The CDR3 sequence is 11 residues long. V was cut by 2 bases and J by 4 bases, with 3 bases left in between. These data belong to a study of lymphopenia after photon versus proton radiotherapy. Points from the study as a whole: Survival link was tested only in deceased patients; proton benefit remains a possibility. In patients who died, overall survival fell as post-nadir TCR diversity dropped more. Proton therapy kept repertoires fairly stable, unlike photons, which gained effector/memory cells.

The receptor's source is a woman in her 70s with pancreatic cancer. The sample here was peripheral blood, taken from a patient treated with photon-based radiotherapy. This rearrangement joins TRBV28 to TRBJ2-7; D is unresolved. DNA for the CDR3: TGTGCCAGCAGTTTAAAGTACGAGCAGTACTTC. It translates to CASSLKYEQYF.